A selection of T cell receptor beta chains follows, all from one sample in a study of cytomegalovirus exposure and HLA in healthy donors. Sequencing used immunoSEQ multiplex PCR; TCRdb keeps in-frame clones, though not all of them. The data show 80,000 or so clones, roughly two thirds seen once. The sequenced sample consisted of PBMCs. The receptors were gathered from a woman in her forties or fifties in good health and CMV-seropositive. Both conserved end residues are part of each CDR3.

v_gene: TRBV19; CDR3aa: CASSKGATVGDTQYF
v_gene: TRBV10-1; CDR3aa: CASSDAGTGQETQYF
v_gene: TRBV10-3; CDR3aa: CAISPEETEAFF
v_gene: TRBV5-1; CDR3aa: CASRPDSTVSPLHF
v_gene: TRBV7-8; CDR3aa: CASSGRDGLNSPLHF
v_gene: TRBV7-9; CDR3aa: CASSSPGKETLAKNIQYF
v_gene: TRBV18; CDR3aa: CASSPPLRQSYNEQFF
v_gene: TRBV2; CDR3aa: CASGRDSWVTEQFF
v_gene: TRBV5-8; CDR3aa: CASSRDRGSPLHF
v_gene: TRBV10-2; CDR3aa: CASSDPRGQDGETQYF
v_gene: TRBV4-2; CDR3aa: CASSQKGATQVNEQFF
v_gene: TRBV5-1; CDR3aa: CASSLPSQGAPTGEAFF
v_gene: TRBV11-2; CDR3aa: CASSLGLRSYGYTF
v_gene: TRBV5-4; CDR3aa: CASSLGRGLMNTEAFF
v_gene: TRBV29-1; CDR3aa: CSVGPSSGNTIYF
v_gene: TRBV19; CDR3aa: CASSPAGASSYEQYF
v_gene: TRBV5-1; CDR3aa: CASSLVGGGAVTDTQYF
v_gene: TRBV6-1; CDR3aa: CASSFEDSSYNEQFF
v_gene: TRBV6-5; CDR3aa: CASWGRTSNQPQHF
v_gene: TRBV7-9; CDR3aa: CSSSLDTAGQFF
v_gene: TRBV4-1; CDR3aa: CASSPSASGGAEDTQYF
v_gene: TRBV14; CDR3aa: CASRSRDSFTYEQYF
v_gene: TRBV5-1; CDR3aa: CASSTYYEQYF
v_gene: TRBV5-6; CDR3aa: CASSFGGQSYF
v_gene: TRBV5-1; CDR3aa: CASSSAGQGDGNEQFF
v_gene: TRBV10-3; CDR3aa: CAITSFGEGGNTIYF
v_gene: TRBV9; CDR3aa: CASSVALSVDSPLHF
v_gene: TRBV10-3; CDR3aa: CAISGGSSGGLGTGELFF
v_gene: TRBV28; CDR3aa: CASSLPDRGNQPQHF
v_gene: TRBV4-2; CDR3aa: CASSQEVLVTDTQYF
v_gene: TRBV9; CDR3aa: CASSYHTGGETQYF
v_gene: TRBV29-1; CDR3aa: CSVTTPDRTRGGYTF
v_gene: TRBV15; CDR3aa: CATSRGQDNSPLHF
v_gene: TRBV5-1; CDR3aa: CASSLEGQGASNEKLFF
v_gene: TRBV4-1; CDR3aa: CASSPLPTGGGYEQYF
v_gene: TRBV9; CDR3aa: CASSRGNEQYF
v_gene: TRBV4-1; CDR3aa: CASSQDTGNSPLHF
v_gene: TRBV13; CDR3aa: CASRVGGWAYNEQFF
v_gene: TRBV27; CDR3aa: CASGRGSGYTF
v_gene: TRBV6-4; CDR3aa: CASNPDGGVYGYTF
v_gene: TRBV9; CDR3aa: CASSVNTATNEKLFF
v_gene: TRBV10-2; CDR3aa: CASIRSGGASTDTQYF
v_gene: TRBV7-9; CDR3aa: CASSFSRGNQPQHF
v_gene: TRBV19; CDR3aa: CASSYQNADTQYF
v_gene: TRBV2; CDR3aa: CASRELTGVHHQPQHF
v_gene: TRBV21-1; CDR3aa: CASSKIKRRKAFAGANVLTF